These T cell receptor beta chains were read from a single sample in a study of shared T cell receptors in the human thymus. Sequencing was performed with immunoSEQ multiplex PCR; in TCRdb, only in-frame clones are kept and a portion is missing. In the table there are hundreds of thousands of clones, around 87% of which are singletons. This same sample was also part of a study on human thymus T cells.

Sequencing was carried out using thymocytes. Receptor source: a boy in the first two years of life with a congenital heart defect. Each CDR3 is given with its conserved first and last residue. A D gene is named only where the DNA matches it firmly. Clone sizes are given selectively: once, few, many, or a class where the clone is expanded.

D gene | J gene | V gene | clone size | CDR3 DNA | CDR3 protein
NA | TRBJ2-3 | TRBV14 | NA | TGTGCCAGCAGCCACCTAGCTTTCCCCGATACGCAGTATTTT | CASSHLAFPDTQYF
NA | TRBJ2-2 | TRBV7-3 | once | TGTGCCAGCAGTCTCGGGGGGCGACGGTCCTACACCGGGGAGCTGTTTTTT | CASSLGGRRSYTGELFF
NA | TRBJ2-7 | TRBV5-6 | NA | TGTGCCAGCAGCCCCGTTGTCGAGCAAAACTACGAGCAGTACTTC | CASSPVVEQNYEQYF
NA | TRBJ2-1 | TRBV6-1 | NA | TGTGCCAGCAGCTCGCGGGACCCGCAGTTCTTC | CASSSRDPQFF
NA | TRBJ2-5 | TRBV2 | once | TGTGCCAGCAGGATTGAGAGGGGGTATGCGGTGACCCAGTACTTC | CASRIERGYAVTQYF
TRBD2 | TRBJ2-7 | TRBV5-6 | NA | TGTGCCAGCAGCCCCGCCCGCGGGGGAAGTCACGAGCAGTACTTC | CASSPARGGSHEQYF
TRBD1 | TRBJ1-2 | TRBV9 | once | TGTGCCAGCAGCGTACGACAGGGACGGGGCTATGGCTACACCTTC | CASSVRQGRGYGYTF
NA | TRBJ1-1 | TRBV28 | NA | TGTGCCAGCAGTTTGGGGGCCATGAACACTGAAGCTTTCTTT | CASSLGAMNTEAFF
NA | TRBJ2-3 | TRBV9 | NA | TGTGCCAGCAGCGTAGGATACATAGATACGCAGTATTTT | CASSVGYIDTQYF
NA | TRBJ2-3 | TRBV5-1 | NA | TGCGCCAGCAGCCCCGGGTCAGATACGCAGTATTTT | CASSPGSDTQYF
NA | TRBJ2-1 | TRBV5-6 | once | TGTGCCAGCAGCTTTGACAGCCAAGTGGCCTACAATGAGCAGTTCTTC | CASSFDSQVAYNEQFF
NA | TRBJ2-7 | TRBV10-2 | NA | TGCGCCAGCATTGATCTCGCGACAGGCTACGAGCAGTACTTC | CASIDLATGYEQYF
TRBD2 | TRBJ2-3 | TRBV10-2 | NA | TGCGCCAGCAGTGAGTCAGCGCGGACTAGGCCCCTTTGCACAGATACGCAGTATTTT | CASSESARTRPLCTDTQYF
NA | TRBJ2-2 | TRBV27 | NA | TGTGCCAGCAGTTTCATCAGGGGTGGGCTGTTTTTT | CASSFIRGGLFF
TRBD2 | TRBJ2-7 | TRBV11-2 | NA | TGTGCCAGCAGCCGGGGCGGGAGCTCCTACGAGCAGTACTTC | CASSRGGSSYEQYF
NA | TRBJ2-5 | TRBV6-5 | NA | TGTGCCAGCAGTTACCGTCGCCCAGGGGTGGAAGAGACCCAGTACTTC | CASSYRRPGVEETQYF
NA | TRBJ1-6 | TRBV27 | NA | TGTGCCAGCAGTCCCAACAGGGTCTCACCCCTCCACTTT | CASSPNRVSPLHF
NA | TRBJ2-1 | TRBV15 | NA | TGTGCCACCAGCACCCCAGAGGGCGGTCCCTCCTACAATGAGCAGTTCTTC | CATSTPEGGPSYNEQFF
NA | TRBJ1-1 | TRBV7-9 | NA | TGTGCCAGCAGGGTGGACTCTGCTTTTGAAGCTTTCTTT | CASRVDSAFEAFF
NA | TRBJ2-5 | TRBV30 | NA | TGTGCCTGGAATGCGGCCAGGGCCCAAGAGACCCAGTACTTC | CAWNAARAQETQYF
TRBD1 | TRBJ1-3 | TRBV6-5 | NA | TGTGCCAGCAGCACTCTAGGGGGCGGGGACACCATATATTTT | CASSTLGGGDTIYF
NA | TRBJ1-1 | TRBV27 | NA | TGTGCCAGCACCCGCCGGGGGTATGAAGCTTTCTTT | CASTRRGYEAFF
NA | TRBJ2-7 | TRBV28 | NA | TGTGCCAGCAGTTTCGGAAGATGGGGCGGCGAGCAGTACTTC | CASSFGRWGGEQYF
TRBD1 | TRBJ2-2 | TRBV4-3 | NA | TGCGCCAGCAGCCAAGGAGACAGGGCCCTGGGCACCGGGGAGCTGTTTTTT | CASSQGDRALGTGELFF
NA | TRBJ1-1 | TRBV4-1 | NA | TGCGCCAGCAGCCAAGAGAAGCCCCCTAGGGGAAAAGAAGCTTTCTTT | CASSQEKPPRGKEAFF
NA | TRBJ1-2 | TRBV14 | NA | TGTGCCAGCAGCCCAACAACTCTCTACAGCGGACGGTCCTATGGCTACACCTTC | CASSPTTLYSGRSYGYTF
TRBD2 | TRBJ2-1 | TRBV28 | NA | TGTGCCAGCAGTCTAATACTAGCGGGGGTGAAACTAAATGAGCAGTTCTTC | CASSLILAGVKLNEQFF
NA | TRBJ2-7 | TRBV28 | NA | TGTGCCAGCAGTTTAGTGGCAGGGGATTACGAGCAGTACTTC | CASSLVAGDYEQYF
NA | TRBJ2-3 | TRBV5-1 | NA | TGCGCCAGCAGCTTGAGGCAGGAACTGGCAGATACGCAGTATTTT | CASSLRQELADTQYF
NA | TRBJ2-5 | TRBV7-2 | NA | TGTGCCAGCACGGGGTCAGTGGCGTACCAAGAGACCCAGTACTTC | CASTGSVAYQETQYF
NA | TRBJ2-7 | TRBV14 | NA | TGTGCCAGCAGCCAGGGGAAACTAGCCCAGTACTTC | CASSQGKLAQYF
NA | TRBJ2-2 | TRBV5-1 | NA | TGCGCCAGCAACTCCAGGGACCTCCCGGGGGCCGGGGAGCTGTTTTTT | CASNSRDLPGAGELFF
TRBD1 | TRBJ1-1 | TRBV14 | NA | TGTGCCAGCAGCCAACACAGGGGTAATTCGGGGAACACTGAAGCTTTCTTT | CASSQHRGNSGNTEAFF
NA | TRBJ2-7 | TRBV6-5 | NA | TGTGCCAGCAGTTACTTCCCTCGGCGGCAGCCCTACGAGCAGTACTTC | CASSYFPRRQPYEQYF
NA | TRBJ1-5 | TRBV4-2 | NA | TGTGCCAGCAGTATCTCGGGAGCTGAGAGCAATCAGCCCCAGCATTTT | CASSISGAESNQPQHF
TRBD1 | TRBJ1-1 | TRBV30 | NA | TGTGCCTGGAACTTGGCGGGACAGGGGTTAACTGAAGCTTTCTTT | CAWNLAGQGLTEAFF
NA | TRBJ1-6 | TRBV5-6 | NA | TGTGCCAGCAGCTTGTCGGGGGAAAATAATTCCCCCCTCCACTTT | CASSLSGENNSPLHF
TRBD1 | TRBJ1-3 | TRBV4-2 | once | TGTGCCAGCAGCCCACCGCAGGGGGGCGGAAACACCATATATTTT | CASSPPQGGGNTIYF
NA | TRBJ2-1 | TRBV4-3 | NA | TGCGCCAGCAGCCCAGCAGGGTTTCCCTACAATGAGCAGTTCTTC | CASSPAGFPYNEQFF
TRBD1 | TRBJ1-1 | TRBV5-4 | NA | TGTGCCAGCAGCTTTGACAGGGAGCGGATCACTGAAGCTTTCTTT | CASSFDRERITEAFF
NA | TRBJ2-7 | TRBV4-3 | few | TGCGCCAGCAGCCACACCGTGACTAGGTCCAACGAGCAGTACTTC | CASSHTVTRSNEQYF
NA | TRBJ2-5 | TRBV4-1 | NA | TGCGCCAGCAGCCAAGATGCGGTCGGGGACAAATCGGGGCAAGAGACCCAGTACTTC | CASSQDAVGDKSGQETQYF
TRBD2 | TRBJ2-3 | TRBV28 | NA | TGTGCCAGCAGTTCCCCTAGCGGGAGGTGGGATACGCAGTATTTT | CASSSPSGRWDTQYF
TRBD2 | TRBJ2-1 | TRBV6-5 | NA | TGTGCCAGCAGTAATCGGGAGGGCCACAATGAGCAGTTCTTC | CASSNREGHNEQFF
NA | TRBJ1-5 | TRBV12-5 | NA | TGTGCTAGCTCGAAATGGTCGAGGGGGGGCCATAGCAATCAGCCCCAGCATTTT | CASSKWSRGGHSNQPQHF
NA | TRBJ1-3 | TRBV6-6 | NA | TGTGCCAGCAGTCCGACGGGGGGTAGCTCTGGAAACACCATATATTTT | CASSPTGGSSGNTIYF
TRBD2 | TRBJ2-1 | TRBV7-2 | NA | TGTGCCAGCAGCCTAGCGGGAGGGCCCAATGAGCAGTTCTTC | CASSLAGGPNEQFF